These 17 T cell receptor beta chains came from one sample sequenced in a study of blood T cells in healthy people across ages. PCR was performed a second time for about 7 to 12 cycles using a sample-barcoded 5' primer and a J-beta primer mix. TCRdb recomputed calls from the 5' RACE reads with MiXCR, one row per CDR3 protein. The data contain roughly 1.6 million distinct CDR3 sequences, about 31% of them singletons. Sample: blood. All receptors derive from a woman aged 25 to 45 in good health.

The chain joins TRBV5-6 to TRBJ2-1; no clear D gene. CDR3 length equals 13 residues. Germline assignment: CDR1 SGHDT and CDR2 YYEEEE. V was cut by 4 bases and J by 4 bases, with 9 bases left in between. The CDR3 is CASSVDEYNEQFF. The CDR3 region has the DNA TGTGCCAGCAGCGTCGACGAATACAATGAGCAGTTCTTC.

On this clonotype itself: An end of the junction does not agree with germline; a read error may underlie this. This chain links TRBV7-9 with TRBJ2-3; 7 nucleotides align to TRBD1. The CDR3 runs to 14 residues. Germline CDR1 SEHNR, CDR2 FQNEAQ (reference sequence). This chain's CDR3 is CASSFDRATDTRYF. In nucleotides, the CDR3 is TGTGCCAGCAGCTTTGACAGGGCCACAGATACGCGGTATTTT.

This clonotype was found a few times. The chain couples TRBV20-1 to TRBJ2-6; D might be TRBD1 (6 bases). The CDR3 is 16 amino acids. The V end was cut by 3 bases, the J end by 4 bases, with 16 bases between. Germline lookup yields CDR1 DFQATT and CDR2 SNEGSKA (reference sequence). The CDR3 loop is CSASTAGVPGANVLTF. In DNA, the CDR3 is TGCAGTGCTAGTACTGCAGGGGTACCAGGGGCCAACGTCCTGACTTTC.

The count of this clonotype is one. The chain has TRBV4-1 and TRBJ2-1; 9 bases map to TRBD2. The junction had 6 bases not matched to a gene; V was cut back by 1 base and J by 5 bases. The CDR3 spans 16 residues. Germline values: CDR1 MGHRA, CDR2 YSYEKL. CDR3: CASSQGALAGNNEQFF. CDR3 sequence (DNA): TGCGCCAGCAGCCAAGGCGCACTAGCGGGTAACAATGAGCAGTTCTTC.

This chain uses TRBV9 with TRBJ2-1; 8 nucleotides align to TRBD2. CDR1 is SGDLS, CDR2 YYNGEE, per germline. Trimming cost V 4 bases and J 2 bases; bases outside gene matches: 8. The CDR3 is 16 residues long. The CDR3 loop reads CASSLRRAGAYNEQFF. CDR3 coding DNA: TGTGCCAGCAGCCTCCGACGAGCGGGAGCCTACAATGAGCAGTTCTTC.

The V call is TRBV4-1, the J call TRBJ2-3; no clear D. V lost 4 bases, J lost 6 bases, and 11 bases lay in between. CDR1 is MGHRA and CDR2 is YSYEKL in the germline V gene. CDR3 length: 13 amino acids. The CDR3 nucleotides are TGCGCCAGCAGCCGAACCGGACCCGATACGCAGTATTTT. Protein product: CASSRTGPDTQYF.

In its sample, this clonotype was seen a few times. V usage is TRBV18 and J usage is TRBJ2-5, with TRBD1 matching 7 bases. Judging by the DNA end, TRBJ2-7 fits better; the J call may be wrong. This CDR3 is 14 amino acids long. Looked up from germline, CDR1 is KGHSH and CDR2 is LQKENI. CDR3 residues: CASSLNHRGYEQYF. The CDR3 nucleotides are TGTGCCAGCTCACTCAACCACAGGGGCTACGAGCAGTACTTC.

The rearrangement links TRBV10-3 to TRBJ2-5; D might be TRBD1 (5 bases). V gave up 0 bases and J gave up 11 bases, with 13 bases separating them. Germline-derived CDR1 and CDR2 are ENHRY and SYGVKD. The CDR3 runs to 13 residues. CDR3 region: CAISESEDNEQYF. CDR3 nucleotide sequence: TGTGCCATCAGTGAGTCTGAGGACAATGAGCAGTACTTC.

This clonotype was seen only once. Likely a read error: the CDR3 ends without its conserved phenylalanine or tryptophan. V is TRBV12-3 or TRBV12-4 and J is TRBJ2-3; no reliable D call. There are 16 residues in the CDR3. Trimming pared 3 bases from V and 3 bases from J, leaving 16 bases between. CDR3 protein: CASSLGPGLITDTQYS. The CDR3 DNA reads TGTGCCAGCAGTTTGGGTCCCGGCCTGATAACAGATACGCAGTATTCT.

The chain employs TRBV20-1 and TRBJ2-5; maybe TRBD1 (5 bases). The V end lost 6 bases, the J end lost 2 bases, and 16 bases lay between the germline ends. The V gene's germline CDR1 is DFQATT and CDR2 SNEGSKA (reference sequence). This CDR3 region has 14 residues. CDR3: CSAPSTEFQETQYF. Written as DNA, the CDR3 is TGCAGTGCCCCATCGACAGAATTTCAAGAGACCCAGTACTTC.

V gene TRBV7-9 combines with J gene TRBJ2-7; TRBD2 matches at 12 bases. Trimming took 5 bases from V and 7 from J; bases not matched to a gene: 9. This CDR3 comprises 15 residues. The germline V gene encodes CDR1 SEHNR and CDR2 FQNEAQ (reference sequence). In DNA, the CDR3 is TGTGCCAGCAGCAGATCCGGGACTAGCGGGCTTGAGCAGTACTTC. Translated: CASSRSGTSGLEQYF. The full variable domain, its missing parts supplied by reference TRBV7-9 and TRBJ2-7, is DTGVSQNPRHKITKRGQNVTFRCDPISEHNRLYWYRQTLGQGPEFLTYFQNEAQLEKSRLLSDRFSAERPKGSFSTLEIQRTEQGDSAMYLCASSRSGTSGLEQYFGPGTRLTVT.

This clonotype was detected only a few times. The chain uses TRBV7-3 and TRBJ2-5; D gene uncertain. The CDR3 loop spans 19 amino acids. The V gene's germline CDR1 is SGHTA and CDR2 FQGTGA. V lost 0 bases to trimming and J lost 11 bases, with 31 bases between them. CDR3 DNA: TGTGCCAGCAGCTTAACAGGTGCGGCCCTAGAGCCTACAATGGATGAGCAGTACTTC. Translation: CASSLTGAALEPTMDEQYF.

This clonotype was counted only a few times. The CDR3 sequence: CASRSLTSGSRNEQFF. In DNA, the CDR3 is TGTGCCAGCAGGTCGCTCACTAGCGGGAGTCGCAATGAGCAGTTCTTC. The rearrangement uses TRBV11-2 and TRBJ2-1, with 11 nucleotides matching TRBD2. Germline-derived CDR1 and CDR2 are SGHAT and FQNNGV. CDR3 size: 16 residues. V lost 6 bases to trimming and J lost 6 bases; unmatched junction nucleotides: 10.

The rearrangement links TRBV24-1 to TRBJ1-5; no clear D. Germline CDR1 and CDR2: KGHDR and SFDVKD. Deletions cut 5 bases from V and 1 base from J, with 5 bases between. This CDR3 spans 13 amino acids. CDR3 coding DNA: TGTGCCACCAGTGGAGGCAGCAATCAGCCCCAGCATTTT. Residues: CATSGGSNQPQHF.

J is TRBJ2-5 and V is TRBV15; TRBD1 matches 10 bases. Germline V CDR1 and CDR2: LNHNV, YYDKDF (reference sequence). The CDR3 has 16 amino acids. After removal of 0 bases from V and 4 bases from J, the junction contained 5 bases not matched to a gene. CDR3 in amino acids: CATSRDLGQGLETQYF. The CDR3 DNA reads as TGTGCCACCAGCAGAGATCTGGGACAGGGGTTAGAGACCCAGTACTTC.

This clonotype was recorded many times. The chain is built from TRBV12-3 or TRBV12-4 and TRBJ2-1; D ambiguous. The V end lost 6 bases, the J end lost 6 bases, and 15 bases lay between the germline ends. This CDR3 has 14 amino acids. In nucleotides, the CDR3 is TGTGCCAGCAGCTACCCCGGCCGTCTCAATGAGCAGTTCTTC. As protein: CASSYPGRLNEQFF.

This clonotype was found many times. The chain couples TRBV5-5 to TRBJ2-5; the match to TRBD2 covers 8 bases. This CDR3 is 15 amino acids long. V lost 1 base to trimming and J lost 1 base; unmatched junction nucleotides: 3. CDR1 SGHKS and CDR2 YYEKEE come from the germline V gene (reference sequence). The CDR3 is CASSLSLAGQETQYF. In DNA, the CDR3 is TGTGCCAGCAGCTTGAGTCTAGCGGGCCAAGAGACCCAGTACTTC.